This TCR beta chain emerged from a study of T cells in Graves' hyperthyroidism and ophthalmopathy. At the level of the study: Peripheral blood was taken when the disease was first diagnosed, before any treatment began.

Trimming shortened V by 0 bases and J by 0 bases, and 10 bases separated the two germline ends. The length of the CDR3 is 15 residues. The V gene's germline CDR1 is SGHNT and CDR2 YYREEE (reference sequence). Researchers took RNA transcripts and amplified the TCR beta CDR3 regions from them. First-round RT-PCR targeting the TCR CDR3 was performed with the HTBI primer set. TCRdb called the multiplex PCR reads again in MiXCR, with one record for every CDR3 protein. The profile shows around 610,000 distinct CDR3 sequences, 14% to 15% of them singletons. The sequenced sample was blood. The sequence was collected from a woman aged 40 to 49 with Graves' ophthalmopathy. V usage is TRBV5-4 and J usage is TRBJ2-7; D is uncertain. CDR3 sequence: CASSLANPSSYEQYF. CDR3 coding DNA: TGTGCCAGCAGCTTGGCCAATCCGTCCTCCTACGAGCAGTACTTC.